One and the same sample provided the 15 T cell receptor beta chains below, sequenced in a study of cytomegalovirus exposure and HLA in healthy donors. The PCR employed 60 Vbeta primers together with 13 Jbeta primers. The assay was immunoSEQ multiplex PCR, and TCRdb's table has in-frame clones only and misses some. The data show roughly 220,000 clones, approximately 80% seen once. Sequences were obtained from PBMCs. These receptors came from a man under 40 in good health and CMV-seronegative.

The chain couples TRBV6-5 to TRBJ2-5; possible D gene TRBD1, 5 bases. CDR3 size: 14 residues. In germline, CDR1 is MNHEY, CDR2 SVGAGI. V lost 6 bases and J lost 2, with 13 bases in between. The CDR3 spells CASSLLAGQETQYF. CDR3 DNA: TGTGCCAGCAGCTTACTCGCAGGGCAAGAGACCCAGTACTTC.

The chain carries TRBV28 and TRBJ1-1; possibly TRBD1 for D (6 bases). The V gene lost 10 bases and the J gene lost 5 bases, with 23 bases spanning the gap. The CDR3 runs to 15 residues. From germline, CDR1 is MDHEN and CDR2 SYDVKM. The CDR3 sequence: CATVEEGARGTEAFF. The CDR3 DNA is TGTGCCACCGTCGAGGAAGGGGCAAGGGGGACTGAAGCTTTCTTT.

The chain combines TRBV25-1 with TRBJ1-6, with no clear D. The CDR3 is 15 residues long. Germline V lookup: CDR1 MGHDK, CDR2 SYGVNS. Trimming removed 1 base from V and 6 bases from J, with 10 bases in between. The CDR3 sequence is CASSELGGLNSPLHF. As DNA, the CDR3 is TGTGCCAGCAGTGAATTGGGCGGACTTAATTCACCCCTCCACTTT.

The rearrangement uses TRBV13 and TRBJ1-1; D may be TRBD1 (5 bases). CDR3 length: 15 amino acids. Germline loops: CDR1 PRHDT, CDR2 FYEKMQ (reference sequence). The V end was cut by 2 bases, the J end by 6 bases, with 16 bases between. DNA for the CDR3: TGTGCCAGCAGCTTAAAAGTCACACGGGGGGCTGAAGCTTTCTTT. Translation gives CASSLKVTRGAEAFF.

The chain employs TRBV13 and TRBJ1-2; a weak D match, TRBD1 (6 bases). Deletions cut 4 bases from V and 3 bases from J, with 15 bases between. Germline V CDR1 and CDR2: PRHDT, FYEKMQ (reference sequence). CDR3 length: 15 residues. In DNA form, the CDR3 reads TGTGCCAGCAGCTCAACCACGGACAGAGACTATGGCTACACCTTC. Translation gives CASSSTTDRDYGYTF. Full variable domain (rest looked up from reference TRBV13 and TRBJ1-2): AAGVIQSPRHLIKEKRETATLKCYPIPRHDTVYWYQQGPGQDPQFLISFYEKMQSDKGSIPDRFSAQQFSDYHSELNMSSLELGDSALYFCASSSTTDRDYGYTFGSGTRLTVV.

The J gene is TRBJ2-1, the V gene TRBV27, with 10 positions matching TRBD2. The CDR3 length is 19 residues. Losses at the gene ends were 3 bases for V and 0 bases for J; bases not matched to a gene: 11. The germline CDR1 and CDR2 sequences are MNHEY and SMNVEV (reference sequence). In DNA form, the CDR3 reads TGTGCCAGCAGTTTCAAGCGGGGGGGCCGGTCGGGCTCCTACAATGAGCAGTTCTTC. As protein: CASSFKRGGRSGSYNEQFF.

This clone showed up just a few times. The chain carries TRBV2 and TRBJ1-3; the D gene is possibly TRBD1 (5 bases). V dropped 4 bases and J dropped 2 bases, with 15 bases sitting between them. Looked up from germline, CDR1 is SNHLY and CDR2 is FYNNEI. This CDR3 is 16 amino acids long. In DNA form, the CDR3 reads TGTGCCAGCAGTGTTCCCAGGGATAGGCCTGGAAACACCATATATTTT. Translated, it gives CASSVPRDRPGNTIYF. The variable domain in full, with the rest retrieved from reference TRBV2 and TRBJ1-3, is EPEVTQTPSHQVTQMGQEVILRCVPISNHLYFYWYRQILGQKVEFLVSFYNNEISEKSEIFDDQFSVERPDGSNFTLKIRSTKLEDSAMYFCASSVPRDRPGNTIYFGEGSWLTVV.

The V gene is TRBV2, the J gene TRBJ1-5; TRBD1 agrees at 7 bases. Germline CDR1 is SNHLY and CDR2 is FYNNEI. Trimming removed 4 bases from V and 7 bases from J; junction bases left unmatched: 10. The CDR3 covers 15 residues. CDR3 loop: CASSVRYRGKQPQHF. As DNA, the CDR3 is TGTGCCAGCAGTGTAAGGTACAGGGGAAAGCAGCCCCAGCATTTT.

This clone was seen more than once but under ten times. This chain uses TRBV5-5 with TRBJ1-1, with D maybe TRBD1 (6 bases). Germline V lookup: CDR1 SGHKS, CDR2 YYEKEE (reference sequence). Trimming pared 4 bases from V and 6 bases from J, leaving 10 bases between. The CDR3 extends over 12 amino acids. The DNA of the CDR3 is TGTGCCAGCAGCAACAGGGTGGCTGAAGCTTTCTTT. It yields the protein CASSNRVAEAFF.

This chain joins TRBV28 and TRBJ1-1, with D possibly TRBD1 on 5 matching bases. Looked up from germline, CDR1 is MDHEN and CDR2 is SYDVKM. This CDR3 region has 13 residues. The ends were cut back, 7 bases at V and 9 bases at J, with 18 bases in the middle. This CDR3 reads CASTTWEGFKAFF. The CDR3, as DNA: TGTGCCAGCACCACTTGGGAGGGGTTCAAAGCTTTCTTT.

The V call is TRBV4-2, the J call TRBJ2-3; possible D gene TRBD1, 5 bases. CDR1 and CDR2 from the germline V gene are LGHNA and YNFKEQ. This CDR3 is 16 amino acids long. V was trimmed by 0 bases and J by 2 bases, leaving 12 bases between them. The CDR3 DNA sequence: TGTGCCAGCAGCCAAGAGGGGCGGCTCGCCACAGATACGCAGTATTTT. Protein: CASSQEGRLATDTQYF.

This clone has more than one count but fewer than ten. This sequence joins TRBV6-5 and TRBJ1-2; no definite D call. This CDR3 has 15 residues. The germline gives CDR1 MNHEY, CDR2 SVGAGI. The V gene lost 0 bases and the J gene lost 3 bases, with 11 bases spanning the gap. The CDR3 DNA follows: TGTGCCAGCAGTTACTCCGGCAGGAATTACTATGGCTACACCTTC. Its translation is CASSYSGRNYYGYTF.

The chain has TRBV9 and TRBJ2-5; the match to TRBD2 covers 8 bases. Trimming removed 2 bases from V and 6 bases from J; junction bases left unmatched: 6. Germline values: CDR1 SGDLS, CDR2 YYNGEE. The CDR3 has 14 residues. CDR3 sequence (DNA): TGTGCCAGCAGCGTCGGAGCGGGGGTTAAGACCCAGTACTTC. It codes for CASSVGAGVKTQYF. Full variable domain (missing parts from reference TRBV9 and TRBJ2-5): DSGVTQTPKHLITATGQRVTLRCSPRSGDLSVYWYQQSLDQGLQFLIQYYNGEERAKGNILERFSAQQFPDLHSELNLSSLELGDSALYFCASSVGAGVKTQYFGPGTRLLVL.

V and J are TRBV29-1 and TRBJ2-1; D perhaps matches TRBD1 (6 bases). The CDR3 is 14 amino acids. Per germline, CDR1 SQVTM and CDR2 ANQGSEA. Trimming shortened V by 6 bases and J by 0 bases, and 12 bases separated the two germline ends. CDR3 sequence (DNA): TGCAGCGTAACGGACAGACTCTCCTACAATGAGCAGTTCTTC. It specifies CSVTDRLSYNEQFF.

This clone was seen only a few times. V and J are TRBV28 and TRBJ1-1; TRBD1 is a possible D gene (6 bases). CDR1 and CDR2 (germline): MDHEN, SYDVKM. There are 13 residues in the CDR3. V lost 6 bases to trimming and J lost 6 bases, with 14 bases between them. CDR3 sequence: CASSIGGVAEAFF. The DNA for the CDR3 is TGTGCCAGCAGCATAGGGGGAGTCGCTGAAGCTTTCTTT.